This T cell receptor beta chain was documented in a study of T cells after yellow fever vaccination. TCRdb processed the 5' RACE reads anew with MiXCR; each CDR3 protein has one entry. The top ten hold around 15% of the sample, which has some 500,000 distinct CDR3 sequences, about 13% seen once. Per germline, CDR1 SGHTA and CDR2 FQGNSA. V was clipped by 5 bases and J by 6 bases; unmatched bases: 7. This CDR3 comprises 16 residues. The rearrangement links TRBV7-2 to TRBJ2-1; TRBD2 matches 13 bases. Sequencing used PBMCs, obtained on the day of the yellow fever booster vaccination. This TCR derives from a man aged 25-40 years who received the YFV17D yellow fever vaccine. The CDR3 loop is CASSHTGTSGINEQFF. In nucleotides, the CDR3 is TGTGCCAGCAGCCACACCGGGACTAGCGGGATCAATGAGCAGTTCTTC. Looking up the rest from reference TRBV7-2 and TRBJ2-1 gives the full variable domain: GAGVSQSPSNKVTEKGKDVELRCDPISGHTALYWYRQSLGQGLEFLIYFQGNSAPDKSGLPSDRFSAERTGGSVSTLTIQRTQQEDSAVYLCASSHTGTSGINEQFFGPGTRLTVL.